The rows below give T cell receptor beta chains drawn from one sample of a study of CD8 T cells in ankylosing spondylitis. TCRdb reprocessed the 5' RACE reads with MiXCR, giving one entry per CDR3 protein. The sample has about 190,000 distinct CDR3 sequences; around 13% are singletons. The sample consisted of blood, either unsorted or a sorted T cell fraction (not recorded which). The receptors stem from a female donor with ankylosing spondylitis or in good health (not recorded which). CDR3s include the opening cysteine and the closing phenylalanine or tryptophan. The D gene is left open where the match is weak. Some rows have no size entry. The others give once, few or many, or a class for an expanded clone.

12,few,TRBV6-2/TRBV6-3,TRBJ2-1,-,TGTGCCAGCAGTTACGGTCGGGATGAGCAGTTCTTC,CASSYGRDEQFF
13,few,TRBV19,TRBJ2-7,-,TGTGCCAGTAGTAGGACAGTAACCTACGAGCAGTACTTC,CASSRTVTYEQYF
17,-,TRBV7-2,TRBJ2-2,TRBD2,TGTGCCAGCAGCGGGACTAGCGGGAGCCTGGGGGCAGGGGAGCTGTTTTTT,CASSGTSGSLGAGELFF
15,-,TRBV30,TRBJ2-3,-,TGTGCCTGGAGCCCTTTGGATTTTAGCACAGATACGCAGTATTTT,CAWSPLDFSTDTQYF
16,-,TRBV18,TRBJ2-1,-,TGTGCCAGCTATGGGACGGGAAATCGAAACTACAATGAGCAGTTCTTC,CASYGTGNRNYNEQFF
17,few,TRBV30,TRBJ2-6,-,TGTGCCTGGAGTGGGGGGCTGTCCTACTCTGGGGCCAACGTCCTGACTTTC,CAWSGGLSYSGANVLTF
16,few,TRBV7-2,TRBJ1-3,-,TGTGCCAGCAGCTTAGCCGGGACCCGCGCCGGAAACACCATATATTTT,CASSLAGTRAGNTIYF
15,many,TRBV4-3,TRBJ1-2,-,TGCGCCAGCAGCCAAGAATCGGGGCCCAACTATGGCTACACCTTC,CASSQESGPNYGYTF
15,few,TRBV30,TRBJ1-1,-,TGTGCCTGGAGTGATGCCCCCAGTTCTGACACTGAAGCTTTCTTT,CAWSDAPSSDTEAFF
13,many,TRBV13,TRBJ2-4,-,TGTGCCAGCAGTCGCCGAAACAGTGACATTCAGTACTTC,CASSRRNSDIQYF
16,-,TRBV27,TRBJ2-1,TRBD2,TGTGCCAGCAGTCCCATAGCGGGAGGCCCCTACAATGAGCAGTTCTTC,CASSPIAGGPYNEQFF
17,few,TRBV7-9,TRBJ2-1,TRBD2,TGTGCCAGCAGATTGGGACTAGCGGGAGAGCTCTACAATGAGCAGTTCTTC,CASRLGLAGELYNEQFF
16,many,TRBV21-1,TRBJ2-5,-,TGTGCCAGCAGTCCTTTCGACAGGACCCCAGGAGAGACCCAGTACTTC,CASSPFDRTPGETQYF
14,-,TRBV5-1,TRBJ2-1,-,TGCGCCAGCAGGACAGCCTCCTCCTACAATGAGCAGTTCTTC,CASRTASSYNEQFF